This T cell receptor (gamma chain) appears in the sequencing data of a study of γδ T cells in repeated Plasmodium falciparum infection. The overall study: Malian children with intense seasonal malaria exposure were compared with matched Australian children. Malaria-naive adults were infected with P. falciparum NF54 four times over about 600 days. Study-level results: Vdelta2-negative gammadelta repertoires appeared less diverse and less shared in Malian than Australian children.

This clone was recorded at least ten times. Its antigen is undetermined. Given a much more abundant clone one base away, this may be a read error. The sample carries other DNA sequences with the same CDR3. The CDR3 is 14 amino acids. CDR1 and CDR2 from the germline V gene are GITISATS and ISYDGTV (reference sequence). TCRdb reanalysed the multiplex PCR reads with CATT. This table has approximately 25,000 gamma-chain clones, 2.5% to 3.5% appearing once. Gammadelta T cells were flow-sorted from PBMC into Vgamma9/Vdelta2+ and Vdelta2-negative populations for bulk analysis. Sample: gamma-delta T cells from blood. The chain carries TRGV9 and TRGJ1 or TRGJ2. The clonotype comes from a pool of human donors (malaria-infected and uninfected, not separated). The CDR3 nucleotides are TGCGCCTTGTGGGAGGCAAGAGATTATTATAAGAAACTCTTT. It is translated as CALWEARDYYKKLF.